The present T cell receptor beta chain was sequenced within a study of response to subunit inactivated influenza vaccine. Each CDR3 protein gets one entry after TCRdb re-called the RT-PCR reads with MiXCR. The data show around 490,000 distinct CDR3 sequences, about 7.6% seen once. The clonotype was recovered from a man aged 50-75 years who received an inactivated influenza vaccine. The sample was PBMCs from blood, taken around 25 months after vaccination.

The DNA of the CDR3 is TGTGCCAGCAGTGATCGGGGGTACACCGGGGAGCTGTTTTTT. Translated, it gives CASSDRGYTGELFF. V usage is TRBV2 and J usage is TRBJ2-2, with D possibly matching TRBD2 (6 bases). Trimming pared 3 bases from V and 3 bases from J, leaving 8 bases between. The CDR3 is made up of 14 amino acids. Germline lookup yields CDR1 SNHLY and CDR2 FYNNEI.